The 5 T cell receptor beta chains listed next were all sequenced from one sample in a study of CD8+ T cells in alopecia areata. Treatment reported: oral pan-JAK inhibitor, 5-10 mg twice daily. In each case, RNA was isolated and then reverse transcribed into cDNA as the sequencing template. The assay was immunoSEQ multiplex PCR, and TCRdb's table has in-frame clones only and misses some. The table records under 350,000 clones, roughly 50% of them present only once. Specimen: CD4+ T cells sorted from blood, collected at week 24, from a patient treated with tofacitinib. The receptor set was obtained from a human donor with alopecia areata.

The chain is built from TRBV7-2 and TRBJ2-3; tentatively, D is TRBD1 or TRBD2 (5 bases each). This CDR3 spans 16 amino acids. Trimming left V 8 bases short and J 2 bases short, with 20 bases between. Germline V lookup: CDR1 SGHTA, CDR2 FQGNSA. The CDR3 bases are TGTGCCAGCCGATCAGGGTTGGGGACCAACACAGATACGCAGTATTTT. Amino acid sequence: CASRSGLGTNTDTQYF. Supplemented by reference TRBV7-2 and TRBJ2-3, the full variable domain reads GAGVSQSPSNKVTEKGKDVELRCDPISGHTALYWYRQSLGQGLEFLIYFQGNSAPDKSGLPSDRFSAERTGGSVSTLTIQRTQQEDSAVYLCASRSGLGTNTDTQYFGPGTRLTVL.

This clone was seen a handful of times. The CDR3 protein is CASSYGTGEQYF. The DNA of the CDR3 is TGTGCCAGCAGCTATGGGACAGGCGAGCAGTACTTC. J is TRBJ2-7 and V is TRBV7-2; 8 nucleotides match TRBD1. Germline assignment: CDR1 SGHTA and CDR2 FQGNSA. This CDR3 spans 12 amino acids. Trimming at V came to 4 bases and at J to 6 bases, leaving 2 bases not matched to a gene.

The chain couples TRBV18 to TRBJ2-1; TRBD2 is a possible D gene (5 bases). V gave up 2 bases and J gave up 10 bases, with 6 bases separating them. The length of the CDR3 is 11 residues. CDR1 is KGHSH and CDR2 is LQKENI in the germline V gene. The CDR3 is CASSPTGEQFF. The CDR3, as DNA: TGTGCCAGCTCACCAACGGGGGAGCAGTTCTTC.

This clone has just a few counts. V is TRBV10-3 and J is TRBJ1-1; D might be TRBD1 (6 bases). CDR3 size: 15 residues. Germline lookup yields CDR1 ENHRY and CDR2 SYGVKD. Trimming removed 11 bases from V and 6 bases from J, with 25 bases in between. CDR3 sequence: CASLLQGTASAEAFF. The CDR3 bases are TGTGCCTCGCTATTACAGGGCACGGCAAGCGCTGAAGCTTTCTTT.

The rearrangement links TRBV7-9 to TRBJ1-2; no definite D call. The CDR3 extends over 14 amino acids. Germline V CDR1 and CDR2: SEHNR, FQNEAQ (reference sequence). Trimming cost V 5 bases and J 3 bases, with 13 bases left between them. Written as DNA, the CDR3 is TGTGCCAGCAGCCCACCCCTGTTCTACTATGGCTACACCTTC. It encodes CASSPPLFYYGYTF. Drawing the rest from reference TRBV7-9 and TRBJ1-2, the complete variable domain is DTGVSQNPRHKITKRGQNVTFRCDPISEHNRLYWYRQTLGQGPEFLTYFQNEAQLEKSRLLSDRFSAERPKGSFSTLEIQRTEQGDSAMYLCASSPPLFYYGYTFGSGTRLTVV.